This TCR beta chain was profiled in a study of T cells in Graves' hyperthyroidism and ophthalmopathy. Overall study: At initial diagnosis, before any treatment had begun, peripheral blood was obtained.

Patients with uncontrolled infections, other autoimmune diseases, pregnancy or lactation were excluded. Orbital computed tomography, thyroid ultrasound, serum thyroxine and TRAb, and clinical symptoms together informed the diagnoses. Per germline, CDR1 LGHDT and CDR2 YNNKEL (reference sequence). This CDR3 is built from 13 residues. Between the trimmed V and J ends, which lost 3 bases and 6 bases, there was a span of 9 bases. There were TCR beta CDR3 regions amplified from RNA transcripts. A first-round RT-PCR of the TCR CDR3 used the HTBI primer set. TCRdb itself ran the multiplex PCR reads through MiXCR, one entry per CDR3 protein. The sample has 410,000 or so distinct CDR3 sequences; roughly 14% are singletons. In its sample, this clonotype was seen many times.

This TCR derives from a man between 18 and 35 years old with Graves' ophthalmopathy. J is TRBJ1-5 and V is TRBV3-1; TRBD1 might be the D (5 bases). The specimen was blood. CDR3 nucleotides: TGTGCCAGCAGCCAGGGACCAGGTCAGCCCCAGCATTTT. Protein product: CASSQGPGQPQHF.